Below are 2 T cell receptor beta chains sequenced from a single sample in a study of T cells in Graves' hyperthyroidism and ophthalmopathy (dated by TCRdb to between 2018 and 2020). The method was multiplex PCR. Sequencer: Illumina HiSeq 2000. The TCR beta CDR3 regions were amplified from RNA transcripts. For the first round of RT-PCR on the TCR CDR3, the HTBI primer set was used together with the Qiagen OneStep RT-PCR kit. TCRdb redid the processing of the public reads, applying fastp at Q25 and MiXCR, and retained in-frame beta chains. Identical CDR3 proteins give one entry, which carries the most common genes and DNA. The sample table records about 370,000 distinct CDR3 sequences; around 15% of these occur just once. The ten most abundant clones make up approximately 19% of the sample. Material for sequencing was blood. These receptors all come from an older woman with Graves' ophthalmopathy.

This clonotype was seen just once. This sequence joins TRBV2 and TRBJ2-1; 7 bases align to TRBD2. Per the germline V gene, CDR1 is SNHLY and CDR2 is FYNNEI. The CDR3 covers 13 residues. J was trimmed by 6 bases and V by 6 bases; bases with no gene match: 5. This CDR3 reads CASSSSGLNEQFF. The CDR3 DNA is TGTGCCAGCAGCTCTAGCGGCCTCAATGAGCAGTTCTTC.

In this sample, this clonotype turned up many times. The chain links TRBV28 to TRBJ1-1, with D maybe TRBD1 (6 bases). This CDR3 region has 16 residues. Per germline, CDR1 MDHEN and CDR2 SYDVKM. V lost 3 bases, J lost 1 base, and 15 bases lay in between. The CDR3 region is CASSFPGAGENTEAFF. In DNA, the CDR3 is TGTGCCAGCAGTTTCCCCGGGGCAGGGGAGAACACTGAAGCTTTCTTT.